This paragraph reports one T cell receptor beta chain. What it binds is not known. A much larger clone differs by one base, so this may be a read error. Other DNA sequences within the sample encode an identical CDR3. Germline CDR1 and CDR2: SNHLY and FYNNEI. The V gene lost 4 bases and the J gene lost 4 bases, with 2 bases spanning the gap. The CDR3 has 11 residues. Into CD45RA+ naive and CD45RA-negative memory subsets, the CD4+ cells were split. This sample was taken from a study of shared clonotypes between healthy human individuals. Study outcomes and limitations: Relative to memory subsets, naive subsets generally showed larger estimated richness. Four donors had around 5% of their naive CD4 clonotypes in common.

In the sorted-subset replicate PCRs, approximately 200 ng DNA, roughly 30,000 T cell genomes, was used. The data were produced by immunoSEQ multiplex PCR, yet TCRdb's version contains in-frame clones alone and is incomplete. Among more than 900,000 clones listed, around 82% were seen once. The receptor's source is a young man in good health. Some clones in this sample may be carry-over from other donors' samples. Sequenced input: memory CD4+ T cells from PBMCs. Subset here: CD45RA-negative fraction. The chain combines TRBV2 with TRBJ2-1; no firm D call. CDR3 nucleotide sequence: TGTGCCAGCAGTGGTTACAATGAGCAGTTCTTC. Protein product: CASSGYNEQFF. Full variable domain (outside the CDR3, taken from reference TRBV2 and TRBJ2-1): EPEVTQTPSHQVTQMGQEVILRCVPISNHLYFYWYRQILGQKVEFLVSFYNNEISEKSEIFDDQFSVERPDGSNFTLKIRSTKLEDSAMYFCASSGYNEQFFGPGTRLTVL.